These 4 T cell receptor beta chains were all obtained from the same sample, sequenced in a study of blood T cell repertoires in COVID-19. Sequenced by immunoSEQ multiplex PCR; TCRdb stores in-frame clones only, minus some. The sample includes more than 300,000 clones, roughly 90% seen only once; the top ten take 0.8% to 1.3%. The specimen sequenced was peripheral blood. The receptors here all came from a woman aged 40-49 years with COVID-19, enrolled during active disease.

The chain uses TRBV27 and TRBJ1-2; D remains unclear. Germline V gene sequence: CDR1 MNHEY, CDR2 SMNVEV (reference sequence). V lost 2 bases, J lost 4 bases, and 11 bases lay in between. The CDR3 is 14 amino acids. The CDR3 is CASSLTSRPYGYTF. Written as DNA, the CDR3 is TGTGCCAGCAGTTTAACCTCCAGGCCCTATGGCTACACCTTC.

The CDR3, as DNA: TGTGCCAGCTCACCACCGGGAGATGGCTACACCTTC. Protein product: CASSPPGDGYTF. V and J are TRBV18 and TRBJ1-2; no definite D call. The germline V gene has CDR1 KGHSH and CDR2 LQKENI. This CDR3 contains 12 residues. V was pared by 0 bases and J by 6 bases, with 5 bases between.

In this sample, this clone turned up a few times. The genes are TRBV18 and TRBJ1-5; D not resolved. V was shortened by 3 bases and J by 3 bases, with 9 bases between the two germline ends. The CDR3 covers 14 residues. Germline CDR1 and CDR2: KGHSH and LQKENI. The CDR3 sequence: CASSPAQVNQPQHF. CDR3 bases: TGTGCCAGCTCACCGGCCCAGGTCAATCAGCCCCAGCATTTT.

The V and J genes are TRBV5-1 and TRBJ1-1; D may be TRBD1 (6 bases). Germline CDR1 and CDR2: SGHRS and YFSETQ. V lost 3 bases and J 2 bases, leaving 17 bases between the germline ends. The CDR3 runs 16 residues. The CDR3 nucleotides read TGCGCCAGCAGCTCCGTATTACAGGGTAGCAACACTGAAGCTTTCTTT. Its translation is CASSSVLQGSNTEAFF.